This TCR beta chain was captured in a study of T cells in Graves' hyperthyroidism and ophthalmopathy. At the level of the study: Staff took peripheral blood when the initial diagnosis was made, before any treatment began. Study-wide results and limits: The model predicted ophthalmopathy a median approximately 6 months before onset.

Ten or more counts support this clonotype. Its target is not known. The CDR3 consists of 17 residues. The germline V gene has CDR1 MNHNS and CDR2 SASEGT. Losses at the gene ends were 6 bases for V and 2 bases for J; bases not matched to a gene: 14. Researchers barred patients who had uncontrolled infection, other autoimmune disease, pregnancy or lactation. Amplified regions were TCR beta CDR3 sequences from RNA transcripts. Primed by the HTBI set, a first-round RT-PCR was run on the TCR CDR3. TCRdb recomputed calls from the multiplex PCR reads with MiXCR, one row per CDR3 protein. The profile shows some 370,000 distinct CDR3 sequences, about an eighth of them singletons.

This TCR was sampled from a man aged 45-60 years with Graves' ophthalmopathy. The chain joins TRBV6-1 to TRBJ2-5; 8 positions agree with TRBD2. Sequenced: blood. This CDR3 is CASRHTSWTSRQETQYF. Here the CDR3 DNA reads TGTGCCAGCAGACATACATCCTGGACTAGCCGTCAAGAGACCCAGTACTTC.